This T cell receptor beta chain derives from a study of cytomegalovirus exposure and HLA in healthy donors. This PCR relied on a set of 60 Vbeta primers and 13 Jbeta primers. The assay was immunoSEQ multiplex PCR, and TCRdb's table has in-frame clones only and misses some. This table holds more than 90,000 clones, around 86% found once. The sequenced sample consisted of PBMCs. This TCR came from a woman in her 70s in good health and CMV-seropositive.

The CDR3, as DNA: TGCGCCAGCAGCTTGGCGATGACAGGGGGCCAAGAGACCCAGTACTTC. Its protein product is CASSLAMTGGQETQYF. The rearrangement links TRBV5-1 to TRBJ2-5; 9 nucleotides align to TRBD1. Looked up from germline, CDR1 is SGHRS and CDR2 is YFSETQ. This CDR3 has 16 residues. J lost 1 base, V lost 0 bases, and 4 bases had no gene match.